This paragraph reports one TCR beta chain. This entry comes from a study of OX40 agonist ivuxolimab in advanced cancers. Germline V gene sequence: CDR1 MNHEY, CDR2 SMNVEV (reference sequence). The CDR3 has 15 amino acids. Trimming cost V 6 bases and J 0 bases, with 15 bases left between them. The table came from immunoSEQ multiplex PCR; TCRdb's copy has only in-frame clones and leaves some out. The table records about 80,000 clones, about 92% of them present only once. The sequence was obtained from an adult with an advanced solid tumor such as melanoma, head and neck, liver or kidney cancer. The material was CD4+ or CD8+ T cells sorted from blood, obtained in a trial of the OX40 agonist ivuxolimab. The V and J genes are TRBV27 and TRBJ2-7; possible D gene TRBD1, 5 bases. CDR3 residues: CASSNRQRLSYEQYF. The CDR3, as DNA: TGTGCCAGCAGCAACAGACAGCGCCTCTCCTACGAGCAGTACTTC.